This T cell receptor (beta chain) was found in a study of T-cell reconstitution after alpha-beta-depleted transplantation in children. The CDR3 has 14 amino acids. J lost 5 bases, V lost 6 bases, and 4 bases had no gene match. Per germline, CDR1 LNHNV and CDR2 YYDKDF (reference sequence). For TCRbeta, the library was prepared with unique molecular identifiers. Each CDR3 protein is one row after TCRdb ran MiXCR on the PCR reads. The sample contains 250,000 to 400,000 distinct CDR3 sequences, around 25% of which appear only once. The chain is built from TRBV15 and TRBJ2-1, with 10 bases fitting TRBD2. Material: PBMCs, mostly from graft donor cells, obtained 180 days after TCRalphabeta/CD19-depleted stem cell transplant. This receptor was identified in a male patient younger than 18 who had a stem cell transplant for acute lymphoblastic leukemia, so the T cells may come from the graft donor. CDR3 in amino acids: CATRELAGDNEQFF. The CDR3 region has the DNA TGTGCCACCAGGGAGCTAGCGGGAGACAATGAGCAGTTCTTC. The full variable domain, completed using reference TRBV15 and TRBJ2-1, is DAMVIQNPRYQVTQFGKPVTLSCSQTLNHNVMYWYQQKSSQAPKLLFHYYDKDFNNEADTPDNFQSRRPNTSFCFLDIRSPGLGDTAMYLCATRELAGDNEQFFGPGTRLTVL.